These 8 T cell receptor beta chains were all obtained from the same sample, sequenced in a study of T cell responses to AZD1222 COVID-19 vaccine. The repertoire was sequenced with immunoSEQ multiplex PCR; TCRdb's copy has only in-frame clones and lacks some. Of about 140,000 clones listed, around 90% are singletons. Material: peripheral blood, obtained on day 0 of AZD1222 vaccination. These receptors originate from an adult in good health.

In its sample, this clone was seen a few times. One end of the junction fails to match germline, which may point to a read error. This rearrangement joins TRBV7-7 to TRBJ2-1; TRBD2 matches at 9 bases. CDR1 is SSHAT and CDR2 is FNYEAQ in the germline V gene (reference sequence). The CDR3 is 16 residues long. Written as DNA, the CDR3 is TGTGCTAGCAGCTTAGAGGTTAGCGGGGGAACCAATGAGCAGTTCTTC. Its protein is CASSLEVSGGTNEQFF.

V is TRBV11-2 and J is TRBJ2-3, with 8 nucleotides matching TRBD2. The CDR3 is made up of 16 amino acids. The germline V gene encodes CDR1 SGHAT and CDR2 FQNNGV. The junction had 13 bases not matched to a gene; V was cut back by 5 bases and J by 6 bases. CDR3 protein: CASSHRTSPGGDTQYF. DNA of the CDR3: TGTGCCAGCAGCCATCGGACTAGCCCGGGTGGGGATACGCAGTATTTT.

The rearrangement joins TRBV9 to TRBJ2-2; 7 positions match TRBD1. Unmatched junction bases numbered 2, after V lost 6 bases and J lost 3 bases. Germline lookup yields CDR1 SGDLS and CDR2 YYNGEE. The CDR3 runs 13 residues. The CDR3 DNA reads as TGTGCCAGCACCCAGGGGGACACCGGGGAGCTGTTTTTT. Its translation is CASTQGDTGELFF.

The rearrangement joins TRBV28 to TRBJ1-1; 8 positions agree with TRBD1. This CDR3 has 14 amino acids. CDR1 MDHEN and CDR2 SYDVKM come from the germline V gene. Unmatched junction bases numbered 5, after V lost 4 bases and J lost 4 bases. CDR3 DNA: TGTGCCAGCAGTTCGACAGGGGAGGCCACTGAAGCTTTCTTT. It is translated as CASSSTGEATEAFF.

V and J are TRBV9 and TRBJ2-2, with D perhaps TRBD2 (5 bases). Germline loops: CDR1 SGDLS, CDR2 YYNGEE. V was trimmed by 4 bases and J by 6 bases, leaving 10 bases between them. This CDR3 contains 13 residues. CDR3 nucleotide sequence: TGTGCCAGCAGCCCTCGGGGAGCCGGGGAGCTGTTTTTT. It codes for CASSPRGAGELFF.

The CDR3 region is CASSLYNSGNTIYF. CDR3 nucleotide sequence: TGTGCCAGCAGTTTATACAACTCTGGAAACACCATATATTTT. V usage is TRBV28 and J usage is TRBJ1-3, with D unclear. V was trimmed by 1 base and J by 0 bases, leaving 4 bases between them. This CDR3 has 14 amino acids. The germline V gene has CDR1 MDHEN and CDR2 SYDVKM.

The chain is built from TRBV5-1 and TRBJ2-5; unclear D gene. V was shortened by 6 bases and J by 5 bases, with 11 bases between the two germline ends. CDR1 SGHRS and CDR2 YFSETQ come from the germline V gene. This CDR3 has 12 amino acids. The CDR3 is CASTGRSETQYF. CDR3 bases: TGCGCCAGCACAGGACGATCGGAGACCCAGTACTTC.

The chain links TRBV6-1 to TRBJ1-5; unclear D gene. The CDR3 spans 15 residues. V lost 3 bases and J 2 bases, leaving 11 bases between the germline ends. Germline CDR1 MNHNS, CDR2 SASEGT. As DNA, the CDR3 is TGTGCCAGCAGTGACCAATGGCATGGCAATCAGCCCCAGCATTTT. Its translation is CASSDQWHGNQPQHF.